This TCR beta chain was sequenced for a study of OX40 agonist ivuxolimab in advanced cancers. The study sampled blood at baseline, cycle 4 day 1, and cycle 7 day 1. Germline CDR1 reads SGHRS; CDR2 reads YFSETQ. The CDR3 covers 15 residues. J gave up 2 bases and V 4 bases, and 5 bases lay outside the gene matches. This clone was counted a few times. Profiling relied on immunoSEQ multiplex PCR, and the TCRdb table lists in-frame clones only, not all of them. Of 20,000 to 25,000 clones in the sample, roughly 77% were seen once. Sequenced material: CD4+ or CD8+ T cells sorted from blood, taken in a trial of the OX40 agonist ivuxolimab. The receptor's source is an adult with an advanced solid tumor such as melanoma, head and neck, liver or kidney cancer. This rearrangement joins TRBV5-1 to TRBJ2-1, with TRBD2 identical over 8 bases. The CDR3: CASSVSGATYNEQFF. In nucleotides, the CDR3 is TGCGCCAGCAGCGTTAGCGGGGCAACCTACAATGAGCAGTTCTTC.